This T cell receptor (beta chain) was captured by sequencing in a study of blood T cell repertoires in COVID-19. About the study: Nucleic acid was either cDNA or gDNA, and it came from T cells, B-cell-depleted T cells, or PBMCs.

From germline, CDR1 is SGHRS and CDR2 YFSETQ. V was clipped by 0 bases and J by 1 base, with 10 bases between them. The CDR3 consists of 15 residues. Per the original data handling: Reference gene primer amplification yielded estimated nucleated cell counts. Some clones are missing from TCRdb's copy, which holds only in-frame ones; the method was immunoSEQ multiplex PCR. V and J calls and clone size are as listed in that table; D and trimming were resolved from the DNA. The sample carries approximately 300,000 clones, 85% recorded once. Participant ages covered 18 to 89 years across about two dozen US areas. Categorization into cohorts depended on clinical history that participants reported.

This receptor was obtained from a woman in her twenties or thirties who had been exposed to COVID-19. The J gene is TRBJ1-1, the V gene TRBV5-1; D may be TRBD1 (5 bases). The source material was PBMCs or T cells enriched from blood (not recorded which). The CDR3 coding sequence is TGCGCCAGCAGCTTGGCCATTACAGGGAACACTGAAGCTTTCTTT. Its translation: CASSLAITGNTEAFF.